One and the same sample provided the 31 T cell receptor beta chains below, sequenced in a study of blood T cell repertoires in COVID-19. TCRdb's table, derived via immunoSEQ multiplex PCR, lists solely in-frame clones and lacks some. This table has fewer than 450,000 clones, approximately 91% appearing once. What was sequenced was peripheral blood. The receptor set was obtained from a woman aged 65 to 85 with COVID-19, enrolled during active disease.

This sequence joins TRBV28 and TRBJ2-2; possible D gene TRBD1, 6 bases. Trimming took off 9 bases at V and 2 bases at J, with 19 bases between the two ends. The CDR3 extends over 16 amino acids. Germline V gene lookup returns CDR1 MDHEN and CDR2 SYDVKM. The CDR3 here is CASPPSGTPNTGELFF. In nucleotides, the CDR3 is TGTGCCAGTCCTCCGAGTGGGACACCTAACACCGGGGAGCTGTTTTTT.

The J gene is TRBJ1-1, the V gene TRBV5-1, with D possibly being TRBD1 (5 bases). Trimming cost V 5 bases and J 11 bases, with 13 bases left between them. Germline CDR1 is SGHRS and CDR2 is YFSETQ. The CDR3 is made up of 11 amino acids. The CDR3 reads CASSKGKEAFF. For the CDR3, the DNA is TGCGCCAGCAGTAAGGGGAAGGAGGCTTTCTTT.

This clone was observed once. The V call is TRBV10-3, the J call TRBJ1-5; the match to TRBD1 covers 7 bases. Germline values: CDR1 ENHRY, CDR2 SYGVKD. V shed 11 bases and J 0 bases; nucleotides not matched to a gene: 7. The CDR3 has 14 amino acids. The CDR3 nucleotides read TGTGCCTCCAGGGGGGCGGATAGCAATCAGCCCCAGCATTTT. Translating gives CASRGADSNQPQHF.

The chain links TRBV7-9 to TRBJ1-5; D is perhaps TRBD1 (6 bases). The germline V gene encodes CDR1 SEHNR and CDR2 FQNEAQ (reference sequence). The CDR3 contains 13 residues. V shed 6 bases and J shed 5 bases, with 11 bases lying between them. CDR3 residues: CASSWGPDQPQHF. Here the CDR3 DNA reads TGTGCCAGCAGTTGGGGGCCTGATCAGCCCCAGCATTTT.

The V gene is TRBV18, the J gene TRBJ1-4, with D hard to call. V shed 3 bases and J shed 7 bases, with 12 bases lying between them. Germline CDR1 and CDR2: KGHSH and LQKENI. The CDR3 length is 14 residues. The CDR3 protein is CASSPERRGEKLFF. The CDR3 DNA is TGTGCCAGCTCACCGGAGCGGCGGGGTGAAAAACTGTTTTTT.

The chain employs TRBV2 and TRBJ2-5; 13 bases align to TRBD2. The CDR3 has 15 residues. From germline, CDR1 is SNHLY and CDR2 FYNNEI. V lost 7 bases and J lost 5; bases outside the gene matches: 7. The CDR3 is CASTTSGGAWETQYF. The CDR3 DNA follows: TGTGCCAGCACCACTAGCGGGGGGGCATGGGAGACCCAGTACTTC.

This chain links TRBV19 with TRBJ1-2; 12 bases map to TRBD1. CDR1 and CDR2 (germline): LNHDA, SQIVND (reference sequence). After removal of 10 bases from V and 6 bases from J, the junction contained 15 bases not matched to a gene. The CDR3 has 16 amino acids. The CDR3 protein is CATWDRGRTLLDGYTF. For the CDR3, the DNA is TGTGCCACATGGGACAGGGGGCGGACTTTACTGGATGGCTACACCTTC.

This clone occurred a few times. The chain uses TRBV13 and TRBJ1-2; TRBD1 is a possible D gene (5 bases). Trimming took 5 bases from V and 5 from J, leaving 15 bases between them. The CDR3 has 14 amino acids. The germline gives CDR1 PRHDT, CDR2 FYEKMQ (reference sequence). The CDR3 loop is CASSQAGGVYGYTF. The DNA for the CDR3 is TGTGCCAGCAGCCAAGCGGGGGGTGTTTATGGCTACACCTTC.

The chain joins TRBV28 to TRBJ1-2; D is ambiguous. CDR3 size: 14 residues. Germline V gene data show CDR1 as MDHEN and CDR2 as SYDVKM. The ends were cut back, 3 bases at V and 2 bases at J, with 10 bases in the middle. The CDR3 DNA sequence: TGTGCCAGCAGTTTCCAACTCCCAAACTATGGCTACACCTTC. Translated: CASSFQLPNYGYTF.

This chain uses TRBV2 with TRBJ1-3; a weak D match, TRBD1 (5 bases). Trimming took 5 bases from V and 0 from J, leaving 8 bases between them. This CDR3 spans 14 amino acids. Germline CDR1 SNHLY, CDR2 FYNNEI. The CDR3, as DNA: TGTGCCAGCAGTTTCGGGGGCTCTGGAAACACCATATATTTT. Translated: CASSFGGSGNTIYF. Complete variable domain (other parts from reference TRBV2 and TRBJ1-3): EPEVTQTPSHQVTQMGQEVILRCVPISNHLYFYWYRQILGQKVEFLVSFYNNEISEKSEIFDDQFSVERPDGSNFTLKIRSTKLEDSAMYFCASSFGGSGNTIYFGEGSWLTVV.

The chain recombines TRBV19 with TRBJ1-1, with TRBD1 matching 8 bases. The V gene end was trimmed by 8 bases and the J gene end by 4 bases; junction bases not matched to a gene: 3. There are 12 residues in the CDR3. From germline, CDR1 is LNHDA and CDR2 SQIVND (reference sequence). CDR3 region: CASGDRGTEAFF. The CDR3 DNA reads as TGTGCCAGTGGAGACAGGGGCACTGAAGCTTTCTTT.

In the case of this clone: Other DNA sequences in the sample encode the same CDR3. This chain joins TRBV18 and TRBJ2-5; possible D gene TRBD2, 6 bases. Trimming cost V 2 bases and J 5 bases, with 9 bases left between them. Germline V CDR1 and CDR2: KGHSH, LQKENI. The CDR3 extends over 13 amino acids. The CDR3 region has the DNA TGTGCCAGCTCACCAAGACTAGTGGAGACCCAGTACTTC. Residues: CASSPRLVETQYF. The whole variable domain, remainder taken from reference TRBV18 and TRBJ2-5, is NAGVMQNPRHLVRRRGQEARLRCSPMKGHSHVYWYRQLPEEGLKFMVYLQKENIIDESGMPKERFSAEFPKEGPSILRIQQVVRGDSAAYFCASSPRLVETQYFGPGTRLLVL.

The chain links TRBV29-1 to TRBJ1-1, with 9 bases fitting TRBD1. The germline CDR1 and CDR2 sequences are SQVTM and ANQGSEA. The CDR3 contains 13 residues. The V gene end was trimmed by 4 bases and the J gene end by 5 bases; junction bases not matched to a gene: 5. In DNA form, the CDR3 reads TGCAGCGTTGGACAGGGGGTGATGACTGAAGCTTTCTTT. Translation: CSVGQGVMTEAFF.

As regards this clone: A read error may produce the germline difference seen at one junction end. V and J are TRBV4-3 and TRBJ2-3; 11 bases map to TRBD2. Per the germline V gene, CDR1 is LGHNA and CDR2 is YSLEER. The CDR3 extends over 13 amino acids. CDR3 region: CASSQEPGLADNF. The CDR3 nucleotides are TGCGCCAGCAGCCAAGAACCGGGACTAGCGGATAATTTT.

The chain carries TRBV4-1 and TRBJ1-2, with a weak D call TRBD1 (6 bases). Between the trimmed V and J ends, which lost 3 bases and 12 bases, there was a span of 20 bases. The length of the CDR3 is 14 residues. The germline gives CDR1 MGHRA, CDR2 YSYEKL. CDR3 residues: CASSQTLVGGPDTF. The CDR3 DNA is TGCGCCAGCAGCCAGACCCTGGTGGGGGGGCCGGACACCTTC.

The CDR3 is CASSERTGRNTGELFF. The CDR3 coding sequence is TGTGCCAGCAGCGAGCGGACAGGGAGAAACACCGGGGAGCTGTTTTTT. The chain recombines TRBV9 with TRBJ2-2; 8 bases match TRBD1. The germline CDR1 and CDR2 sequences are SGDLS and YYNGEE. Trimming removed 3 bases from V and 2 bases from J; junction bases left unmatched: 6. The CDR3 contains 16 residues.

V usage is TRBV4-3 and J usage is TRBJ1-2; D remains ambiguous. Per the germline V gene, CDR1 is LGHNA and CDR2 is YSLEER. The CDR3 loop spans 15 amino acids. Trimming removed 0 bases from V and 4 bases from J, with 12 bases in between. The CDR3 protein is CASSQDPSLSYGYTF. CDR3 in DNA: TGCGCCAGCAGCCAAGACCCATCACTTTCCTATGGCTACACCTTC.

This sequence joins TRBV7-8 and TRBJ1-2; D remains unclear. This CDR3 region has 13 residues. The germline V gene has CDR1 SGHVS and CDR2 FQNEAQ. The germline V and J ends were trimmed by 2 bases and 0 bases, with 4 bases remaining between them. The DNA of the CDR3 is TGTGCCAGCAGCTTAACACCTAACTATGGCTACACCTTC. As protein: CASSLTPNYGYTF.

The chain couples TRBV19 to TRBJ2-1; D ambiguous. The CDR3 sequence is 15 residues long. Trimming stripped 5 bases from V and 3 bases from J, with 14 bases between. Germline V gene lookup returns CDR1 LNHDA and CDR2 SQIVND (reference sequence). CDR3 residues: CASSPLNLIYNEQFF. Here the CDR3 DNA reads TGTGCCAGTAGTCCTTTAAATCTTATCTACAATGAGCAGTTCTTC. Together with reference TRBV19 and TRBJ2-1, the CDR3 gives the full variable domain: DGGITQSPKYLFRKEGQNVTLSCEQNLNHDAMYWYRQDPGQGLRLIYYSQIVNDFQKGDIAEGYSVSREKKESFPLTVTSAQKNPTAFYLCASSPLNLIYNEQFFGPGTRLTVL.

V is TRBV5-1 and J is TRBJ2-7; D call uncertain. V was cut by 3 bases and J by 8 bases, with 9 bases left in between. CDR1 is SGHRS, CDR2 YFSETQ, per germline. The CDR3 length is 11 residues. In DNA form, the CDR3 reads TGCGCCAGCAGCTCAGGAATTCAGCAGTACTTC. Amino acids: CASSSGIQQYF.

The CDR3 is CASSYGQGGAFF. The DNA for the CDR3 is TGTGCCAGCAGTTATGGACAGGGAGGGGCTTTCTTT. The V gene is TRBV7-9, the J gene TRBJ1-1; 8 bases map to TRBD1. Germline trimming cut 6 bases from V and 11 bases from J; bases unmatched to any gene: 8. The germline V gene encodes CDR1 SEHNR and CDR2 FQNEAQ (reference sequence). This CDR3 spans 12 amino acids.

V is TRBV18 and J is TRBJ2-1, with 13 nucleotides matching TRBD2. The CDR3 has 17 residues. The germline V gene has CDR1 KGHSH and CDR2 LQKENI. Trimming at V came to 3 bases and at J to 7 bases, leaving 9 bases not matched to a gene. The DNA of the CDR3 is TGTGCCAGCTCACCTCGGACTAGCGGGGGATCTTTGAATGAGCAGTTCTTC. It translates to CASSPRTSGGSLNEQFF. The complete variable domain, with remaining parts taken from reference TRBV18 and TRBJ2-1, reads NAGVMQNPRHLVRRRGQEARLRCSPMKGHSHVYWYRQLPEEGLKFMVYLQKENIIDESGMPKERFSAEFPKEGPSILRIQQVVRGDSAAYFCASSPRTSGGSLNEQFFGPGTRLTVL.

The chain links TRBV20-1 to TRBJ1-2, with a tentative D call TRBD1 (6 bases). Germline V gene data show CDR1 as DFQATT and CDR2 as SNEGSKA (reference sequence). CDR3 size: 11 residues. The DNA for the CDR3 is TGCAGCTCGACAGGCAACTATGGCTACACCTTC. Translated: CSSTGNYGYTF.

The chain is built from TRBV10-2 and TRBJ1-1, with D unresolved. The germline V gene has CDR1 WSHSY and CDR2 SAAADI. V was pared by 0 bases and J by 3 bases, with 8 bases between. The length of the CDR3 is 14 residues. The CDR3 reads CASSESSGYTEAFF. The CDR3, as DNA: TGCGCCAGCAGTGAGTCGAGCGGCTACACTGAAGCTTTCTTT.

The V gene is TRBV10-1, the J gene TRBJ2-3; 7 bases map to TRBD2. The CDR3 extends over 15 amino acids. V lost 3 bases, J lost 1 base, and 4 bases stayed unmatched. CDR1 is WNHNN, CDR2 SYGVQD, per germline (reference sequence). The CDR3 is CASSESAGGTDTQYF. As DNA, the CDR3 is TGCGCCAGCAGTGAAAGCGCGGGGGGCACAGATACGCAGTATTTT.

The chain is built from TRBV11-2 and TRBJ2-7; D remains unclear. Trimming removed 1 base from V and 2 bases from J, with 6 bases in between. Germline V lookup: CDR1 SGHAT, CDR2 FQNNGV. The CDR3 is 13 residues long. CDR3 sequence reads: CASSLVAAYEQYF. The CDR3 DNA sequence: TGTGCCAGCAGCTTAGTCGCAGCCTACGAGCAGTACTTC.

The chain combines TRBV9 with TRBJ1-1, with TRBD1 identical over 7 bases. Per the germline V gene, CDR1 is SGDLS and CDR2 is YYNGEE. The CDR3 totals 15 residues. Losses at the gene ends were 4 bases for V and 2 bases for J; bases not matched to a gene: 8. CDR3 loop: CASSLTGTDNTEAFF. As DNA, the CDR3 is TGTGCCAGCAGCTTGACCGGGACAGACAACACTGAAGCTTTCTTT.

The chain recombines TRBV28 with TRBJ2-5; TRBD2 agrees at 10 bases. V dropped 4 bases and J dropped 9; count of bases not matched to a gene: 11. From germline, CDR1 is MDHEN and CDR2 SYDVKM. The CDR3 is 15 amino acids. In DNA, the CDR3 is TGTGCCAGCAGTTCCCGGCTAGCGGGGGAGAAGGCCCAGTACTTC. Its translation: CASSSRLAGEKAQYF.

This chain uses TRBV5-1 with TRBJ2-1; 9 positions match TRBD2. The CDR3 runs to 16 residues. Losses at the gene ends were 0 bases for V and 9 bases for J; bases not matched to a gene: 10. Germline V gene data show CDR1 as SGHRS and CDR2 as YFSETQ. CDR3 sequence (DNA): TGCGCCAGCAGCTTGGGAACCGGGACTAGCCCGGCTGAGCAGTTCTTC. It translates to CASSLGTGTSPAEQFF.

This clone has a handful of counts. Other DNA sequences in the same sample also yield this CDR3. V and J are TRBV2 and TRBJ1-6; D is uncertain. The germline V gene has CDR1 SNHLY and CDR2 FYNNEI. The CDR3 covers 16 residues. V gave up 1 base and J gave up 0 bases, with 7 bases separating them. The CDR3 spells CASSEGRSSYNSPLHF. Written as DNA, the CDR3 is TGTGCCAGCAGTGAAGGGCGGAGCTCCTATAATTCACCCCTCCACTTT.

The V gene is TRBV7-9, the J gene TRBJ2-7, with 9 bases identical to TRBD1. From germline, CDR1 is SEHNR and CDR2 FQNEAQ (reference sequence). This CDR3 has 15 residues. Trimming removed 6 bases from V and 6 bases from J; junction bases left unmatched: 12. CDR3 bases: TGTGCCAGCAGTGCAGGGGGGACAGGGACCGGCGAGCAGTACTTC. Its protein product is CASSAGGTGTGEQYF.